Listed here are 10 T cell receptor beta chains from one sample, sequenced in a study of blood T cells in healthy people across ages. Sample-barcoded 5' priming and a J-beta primer mix drove a second PCR of roughly 7 to 11 cycles. From the 5' RACE reads, TCRdb called clonotypes with MiXCR, one entry per CDR3 protein. This table holds approximately 1.5 million distinct CDR3 sequences, about 32% found once. The sequenced sample consisted of blood. These TCRs come from a woman between 25 and 40 years old in good health.

This clonotype was detected a few times. The chain couples TRBV7-3 to TRBJ2-6; D might be TRBD1 (6 bases). This CDR3 is built from 18 residues. Trimming took off 2 bases at V and 0 bases at J, with 14 bases between the two ends. The germline V gene encodes CDR1 SGHTA and CDR2 FQGTGA. The CDR3 region is CASSLYRTGRSGANVLTF. The DNA of the CDR3 is TGTGCCAGCAGCTTATATCGAACAGGGCGCTCTGGGGCCAACGTCCTGACTTTC.

The gene calls are TRBV28 and TRBJ2-5; TRBD2 is a possible D gene (5 bases). Germline lookup yields CDR1 MDHEN and CDR2 SYDVKM. This CDR3 comprises 14 residues. The V end lost 4 bases, the J end lost 5 bases, and 14 bases lay between the germline ends. For the CDR3, the DNA is TGTGCCAGCAGTTCCCCCCGGCCGGGGGAGACCCAGTACTTC. This translates into CASSSPRPGETQYF.

This clonotype was counted a single time. The chain couples TRBV7-9 to TRBJ1-2, with 8 bases fitting TRBD1. Trimming took 7 bases from V and 7 from J; bases not matched to a gene: 5. This CDR3 has 12 residues. Germline V CDR1 and CDR2: SEHNR, FQNEAQ (reference sequence). The CDR3 sequence: CASIGTGRGYTF. The CDR3 nucleotides read TGTGCCAGCATCGGGACAGGCCGTGGCTACACCTTC.

J is TRBJ2-7 and V is TRBV7-6, with D perhaps assigned TRBD1 or TRBD2 (5 bases each). Germline V CDR1 and CDR2: SGHVS, FNYEAQ. The CDR3 is 17 residues long. The V and J ends lost 4 bases and 3 bases respectively, with 22 bases between them. The CDR3 region is CASSSRFEGKRFYEQYF. The CDR3 coding sequence is TGTGCCAGCAGCTCTAGGTTTGAGGGGAAACGGTTCTACGAGCAGTACTTC.

This clonotype has more than one count but fewer than ten. One junction end does not reproduce the germline sequence, and a read error may be involved. The V call is TRBV5-1, the J call TRBJ2-1, with D uncertain. The CDR3 is 14 amino acids. Germline V gene data show CDR1 as SGHRS and CDR2 as YFSETQ. CDR3 nucleotide sequence: TGTGCCAGCAGCTTGGAAGTCTCCTACAATGAGCAGTTCTTC. Amino acids: CASSLEVSYNEQFF. Using reference TRBV5-1 and TRBJ2-1 for the parts outside the CDR3, the full variable domain is KAGVTQTPRYLIKTRGQQVTLSCSPISGHRSVSWYQQTPGQGLQFLFEYFSETQRNKGNFPGRFSGRQFSNSRSEMNVSTLELGDSALYLCASSLEVSYNEQFFGPGTRLTVL.

The chain recombines TRBV19 with TRBJ2-1; 9 bases are shared with TRBD2. Trimming removed 7 bases from V and 7 bases from J; junction bases left unmatched: 14. The CDR3 is 16 amino acids. Germline V gene sequence: CDR1 LNHDA, CDR2 SQIVND (reference sequence). The CDR3 DNA sequence: TGTGCCAGTACCCCGGACCCCATAGCGGGAGTAAATGAGCAGTTCTTC. This encodes CASTPDPIAGVNEQFF.

Comment on this clonotype: Germline and junction disagree at one end, which may indicate a read error. The genes are TRBV27 and TRBJ2-6; no reliable D call. This CDR3 is built from 13 residues. CDR1 is MNHEY, CDR2 SMNVEV, per germline (reference sequence). The CDR3 DNA reads TGTACCAGCAGCGAATCTGGGGCCAACGTCCTGACTTTC. Amino acid sequence: CTSSESGANVLTF.

A few counts support this clonotype. The J gene is TRBJ2-1, the V gene TRBV5-1; D perhaps matches TRBD2 (5 bases). With 0 bases removed from V and 8 bases from J, the gap between germline ends came to 9 bases. The CDR3 runs to 13 residues. CDR1 is SGHRS and CDR2 is YFSETQ in the germline V gene. CDR3 DNA sequence: TGCGCCAGCAGCTTGGTATCGGGGTATGAGCAGTTCTTC. This encodes CASSLVSGYEQFF. The full variable domain, its missing parts supplied by reference TRBV5-1 and TRBJ2-1, is KAGVTQTPRYLIKTRGQQVTLSCSPISGHRSVSWYQQTPGQGLQFLFEYFSETQRNKGNFPGRFSGRQFSNSRSEMNVSTLELGDSALYLCASSLVSGYEQFFGPGTRLTVL.

The chain has TRBV20-1 and TRBJ1-2; D is uncertain. Trimming shortened V by 3 bases and J by 6 bases, and 11 bases separated the two germline ends. Germline CDR1 is DFQATT and CDR2 is SNEGSKA (reference sequence). This CDR3 comprises 12 residues. The CDR3 DNA reads as TGCAGTGCTAGTGAAGGAGATCATGGCTACACCTTC. Its translation: CSASEGDHGYTF.

The chain employs TRBV9 and TRBJ2-1; D may be TRBD2 (5 bases). This CDR3 contains 13 residues. V was clipped by 0 bases and J by 10 bases, with 11 bases between them. Per the germline V gene, CDR1 is SGDLS and CDR2 is YYNGEE. As DNA, the CDR3 is TGTGCCAGCAGCGTAGGTGCAAGCGGCGAGCAGTTCTTC. Its translation is CASSVGASGEQFF.